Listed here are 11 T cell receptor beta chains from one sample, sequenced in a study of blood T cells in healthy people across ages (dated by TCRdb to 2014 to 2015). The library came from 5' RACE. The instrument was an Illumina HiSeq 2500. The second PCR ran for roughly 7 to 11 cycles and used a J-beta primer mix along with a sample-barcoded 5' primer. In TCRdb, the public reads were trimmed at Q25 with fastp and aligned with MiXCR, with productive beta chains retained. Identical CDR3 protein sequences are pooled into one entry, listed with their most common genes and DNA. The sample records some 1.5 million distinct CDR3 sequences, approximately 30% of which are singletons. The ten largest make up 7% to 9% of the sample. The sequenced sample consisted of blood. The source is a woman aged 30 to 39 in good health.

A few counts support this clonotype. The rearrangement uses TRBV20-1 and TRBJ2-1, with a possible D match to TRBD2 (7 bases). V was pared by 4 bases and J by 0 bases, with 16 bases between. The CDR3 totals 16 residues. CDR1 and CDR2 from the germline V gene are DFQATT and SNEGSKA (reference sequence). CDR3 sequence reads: CSAIEGGTVSYNEQFF. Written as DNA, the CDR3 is TGCAGTGCTATTGAGGGGGGGACCGTCTCCTACAATGAGCAGTTCTTC.

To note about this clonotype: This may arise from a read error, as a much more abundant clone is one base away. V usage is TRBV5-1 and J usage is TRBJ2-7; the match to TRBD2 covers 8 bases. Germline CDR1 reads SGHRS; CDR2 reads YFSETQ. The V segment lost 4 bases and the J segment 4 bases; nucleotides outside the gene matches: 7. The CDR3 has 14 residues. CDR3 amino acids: CASSAPSGSYEQYF. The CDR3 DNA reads TGCGCCAGCAGCGCTCCTAGCGGGTCATACGAGCAGTACTTC.

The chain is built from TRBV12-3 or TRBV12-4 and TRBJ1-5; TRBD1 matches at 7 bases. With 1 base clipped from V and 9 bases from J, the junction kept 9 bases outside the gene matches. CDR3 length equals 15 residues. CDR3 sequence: CASSLGLDRVTPQHF. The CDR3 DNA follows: TGTGCCAGCAGTTTAGGCCTCGACAGGGTAACGCCCCAGCATTTT.

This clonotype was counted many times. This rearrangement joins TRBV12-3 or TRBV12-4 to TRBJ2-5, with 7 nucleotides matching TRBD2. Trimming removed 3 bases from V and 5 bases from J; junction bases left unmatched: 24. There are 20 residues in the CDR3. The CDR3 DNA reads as TGTGCCAGCAGTTTTTCGTACAACATACTAGCGACCTGGCTCGGTGAGACCCAGTACTTC. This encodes CASSFSYNILATWLGETQYF.

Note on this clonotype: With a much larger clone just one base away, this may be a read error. The CDR3 DNA sequence: TGCGCCAGCAGCTTACCCGGCCATGAGCGGTTCTTC. Translation gives CASSLPGHERFF. This chain uses TRBV5-1 with TRBJ2-1; D uncertain. CDR1 and CDR2 (germline): SGHRS, YFSETQ. The CDR3 runs 12 residues.

The CDR3 nucleotides are TGTGCCAGCAGCCAAGGCAGTATCACAGATACGCAGTATTTT. Protein sequence: CASSQGSITDTQYF. This rearrangement joins TRBV3-1 to TRBJ2-3; D remains ambiguous. Trimming took off 1 base at V and 2 bases at J, with 7 bases between the two ends. CDR1 and CDR2 from the germline V gene are LGHDT and YNNKEL (reference sequence). The CDR3 sequence is 14 residues long.

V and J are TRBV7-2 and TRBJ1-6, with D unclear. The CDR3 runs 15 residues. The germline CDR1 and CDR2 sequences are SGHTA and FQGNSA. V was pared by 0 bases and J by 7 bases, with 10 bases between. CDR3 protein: CASSLAPRVNSPLHF. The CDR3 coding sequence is TGTGCCAGCAGCTTAGCACCGAGGGTCAATTCACCCCTCCACTTT. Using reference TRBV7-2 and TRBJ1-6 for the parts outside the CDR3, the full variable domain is GAGVSQSPSNKVTEKGKDVELRCDPISGHTALYWYRQSLGQGLEFLIYFQGNSAPDKSGLPSDRFSAERTGGSVSTLTIQRTQQEDSAVYLCASSLAPRVNSPLHFGNGTRLTVT.

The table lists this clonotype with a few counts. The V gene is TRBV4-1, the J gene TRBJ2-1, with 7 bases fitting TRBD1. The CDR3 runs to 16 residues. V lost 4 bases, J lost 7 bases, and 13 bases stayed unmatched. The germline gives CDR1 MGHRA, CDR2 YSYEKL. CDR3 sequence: CASSPPRQGTVNEQFF. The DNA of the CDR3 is TGCGCCAGCAGCCCGCCGAGACAGGGCACCGTAAATGAGCAGTTCTTC.

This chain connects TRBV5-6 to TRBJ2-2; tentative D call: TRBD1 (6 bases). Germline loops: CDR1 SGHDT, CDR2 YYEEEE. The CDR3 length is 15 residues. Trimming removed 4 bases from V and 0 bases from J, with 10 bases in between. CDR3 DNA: TGTGCCAGCAGCCCTGACAGGACGAACACCGGGGAGCTGTTTTTT. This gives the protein CASSPDRTNTGELFF.

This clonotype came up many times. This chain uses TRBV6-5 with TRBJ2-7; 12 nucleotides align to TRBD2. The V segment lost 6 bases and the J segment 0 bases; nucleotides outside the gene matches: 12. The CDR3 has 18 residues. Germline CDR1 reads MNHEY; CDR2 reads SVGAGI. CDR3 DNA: TGTGCCAGCAGGCGTTTCTCTAGCGGGAGGGGTAGCTCCTACGAGCAGTACTTC. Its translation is CASRRFSSGRGSSYEQYF.

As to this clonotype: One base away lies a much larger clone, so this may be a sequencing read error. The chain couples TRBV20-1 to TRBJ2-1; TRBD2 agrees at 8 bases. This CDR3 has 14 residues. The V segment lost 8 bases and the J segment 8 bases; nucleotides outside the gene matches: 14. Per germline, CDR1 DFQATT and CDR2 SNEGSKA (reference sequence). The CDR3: CSTARGGPWDEQFF. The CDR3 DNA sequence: TGCAGTACAGCCCGCGGGGGGCCCTGGGATGAGCAGTTCTTC.